This passage covers 31 T cell receptor beta chains from one sample sequenced in a study of blood T cell repertoires in COVID-19. TCRdb's copy holds only in-frame clones and misses some; the assay was immunoSEQ multiplex PCR. The table has 150,000 to 200,000 clones, around 87% seen once. Sequencing was done on a sample of peripheral blood. These receptors all stem from a man aged 18 to 35 with acute or convalescent COVID-19.

The V gene is TRBV19, the J gene TRBJ2-2; possibly TRBD2 for D (6 bases). Looked up from germline, CDR1 is LNHDA and CDR2 is SQIVND (reference sequence). CDR3 length equals 16 residues. The V gene lost 8 bases and the J gene lost 0 bases, with 16 bases spanning the gap. The CDR3 loop reads CASGVAGIPNTGELFF. CDR3 nucleotides: TGTGCCAGTGGGGTCGCGGGGATTCCGAACACCGGGGAGCTGTTTTTT.

DNA of the CDR3: TGCGCCAGCAGCGTAGCGGGGGGACCTCGAGGTGAGCAGTTCTTC. It is translated as CASSVAGGPRGEQFF. V usage is TRBV5-1 and J usage is TRBJ2-1; 10 nucleotides line up with TRBD2. V dropped 4 bases and J dropped 9; count of bases not matched to a gene: 10. Germline V gene sequence: CDR1 SGHRS, CDR2 YFSETQ. The CDR3 is 15 amino acids. The entire variable domain, with the rest obtained from reference TRBV5-1 and TRBJ2-1, is as follows: KAGVTQTPRYLIKTRGQQVTLSCSPISGHRSVSWYQQTPGQGLQFLFEYFSETQRNKGNFPGRFSGRQFSNSRSEMNVSTLELGDSALYLCASSVAGGPRGEQFFGPGTRLTVL.

The chain recombines TRBV6-5 with TRBJ1-2, with 10 bases lining up with TRBD1. CDR3 length: 14 amino acids. V shed 7 bases, J shed 6 bases, and the junction held 8 bases outside the gene matches. Germline V CDR1 and CDR2: MNHEY, SVGAGI. This CDR3 is CASNIGTGVHGYTF. The DNA for the CDR3 is TGTGCCAGCAACATAGGGACAGGGGTTCATGGCTACACCTTC.

The table lists this clone with a few counts. This chain joins TRBV9 and TRBJ1-2; 8 bases align to TRBD1. The germline V gene has CDR1 SGDLS and CDR2 YYNGEE. Unmatched junction bases numbered 6, after V lost 3 bases and J lost 8 bases. CDR3 length: 13 residues. The CDR3 sequence is CASSALTGGGYTF. The CDR3 nucleotides are TGTGCCAGCAGCGCCCTTACAGGGGGAGGCTACACCTTC.

The V call is TRBV7-3, the J call TRBJ1-1, with a tentative D call TRBD1 (5 bases). Germline assignment: CDR1 SGHTA and CDR2 FQGTGA. This CDR3 comprises 13 residues. V was cut by 5 bases and J by 2 bases, with 9 bases left in between. The DNA for the CDR3 is TGTGCCAGCAGCCAAAGGGGAAACACTGAAGCTTTCTTT. It codes for CASSQRGNTEAFF.

The chain links TRBV30 to TRBJ2-7, with D possibly being TRBD2 (5 bases). Trimming took 4 bases from V and 6 from J, leaving 16 bases between them. Germline V CDR1 and CDR2: GTSNPN, SVGIG (reference sequence). The CDR3 loop spans 13 amino acids. The CDR3 nucleotides read TGTGCCTGGAATCCTTTGACGGGGAGCGAGCAGTACTTC. Translation gives CAWNPLTGSEQYF.

The gene calls are TRBV21-1 and TRBJ1-5; the DNA was not compared with TRBD1, the D call given in the table. TRBV21-1 is a pseudogene. CDR3 size: 15 residues. In DNA form, the CDR3 reads TGTGCCAGCAGCAAAGAGGGGGACAGCAATCAGCCCCAGCATTTT. It is translated as CASSKEGDSNQPQHF.

The chain combines TRBV11-2 with TRBJ1-2; D not certain. This CDR3 has 15 amino acids. Germline values: CDR1 SGHAT, CDR2 FQNNGV. V was trimmed by 1 base and J by 3 bases, leaving 12 bases between them. CDR3 DNA: TGTGCCAGCAGCTTAGCGTCGTCCGGAGACTATGGCTACACCTTC. This translates into CASSLASSGDYGYTF.

This clone was seen once. The chain is built from TRBV12-3 or TRBV12-4 and TRBJ2-5; 7 bases line up with TRBD1. V dropped 6 bases and J dropped 5; count of bases not matched to a gene: 6. The CDR3 covers 13 residues. CDR3 loop: CASSRQGPETQYF. The DNA of the CDR3 is TGTGCCAGCAGCCGACAGGGCCCGGAGACCCAGTACTTC.

V and J are TRBV6-2 or TRBV6-3 and TRBJ2-7, with 9 bases identical to TRBD1. Germline assignment: CDR1 MNHEY and CDR2 SVGEGT. With V trimmed by 0 bases and J by 3 bases, 3 bases remained unmatched. This CDR3 is 15 amino acids long. The CDR3 nucleotides read TGTGCCAGCAGTTACTCTAGGACAGGGGTCTACGAGCAGTACGTC. It translates to CASSYSRTGVYEQYV.

The V gene is TRBV7-9, the J gene TRBJ2-1; 11 nucleotides line up with TRBD2. V gave up 1 base and J gave up 9 bases; unmatched junction bases: 2. CDR1 and CDR2 (germline): SEHNR, FQNEAQ (reference sequence). This CDR3 comprises 14 residues. The CDR3 nucleotides are TGTGCCAGCAGCTTAGTGCTAGCGGGGGGTGAGCAGTTCTTC. Residues: CASSLVLAGGEQFF. The complete variable domain, with remaining parts taken from reference TRBV7-9 and TRBJ2-1, reads DTGVSQNPRHKITKRGQNVTFRCDPISEHNRLYWYRQTLGQGPEFLTYFQNEAQLEKSRLLSDRFSAERPKGSFSTLEIQRTEQGDSAMYLCASSLVLAGGEQFFGPGTRLTVL.

V and J are TRBV7-3 and TRBJ2-1, with 11 nucleotides matching TRBD2. The V gene's germline CDR1 is SGHTA and CDR2 FQGTGA. Losses at the gene ends were 3 bases for V and 7 bases for J; bases not matched to a gene: 5. CDR3 length: 15 residues. As DNA, the CDR3 is TGTGCCAGCAGCTTTTTAGCGGGGGGGCCTAATGAGCAGTTCTTC. This codes for CASSFLAGGPNEQFF.

This rearrangement joins TRBV7-9 to TRBJ1-1; tentatively, D is TRBD1 (6 bases). V was cut by 4 bases and J by 2 bases, with 14 bases left in between. The CDR3 is 15 residues long. Germline V lookup: CDR1 SEHNR, CDR2 FQNEAQ (reference sequence). In nucleotides, the CDR3 is TGTGCCAGCAGCTCGATACAGGGTTTCAACACTGAAGCTTTCTTT. Its protein is CASSSIQGFNTEAFF.

The table lists this clone with a count of one. The chain carries TRBV30 and TRBJ1-3; 7 nucleotides align to TRBD1. Germline values: CDR1 GTSNPN, CDR2 SVGIG (reference sequence). Trimming took 2 bases from V and 3 from J; bases not matched to a gene: 4. This CDR3 is built from 14 residues. The CDR3 here is CAWSPGQIGNTIYF. CDR3 bases: TGTGCCTGGAGTCCGGGACAGATTGGAAACACCATATATTTT.

This clone was seen only once. This rearrangement joins TRBV27 to TRBJ2-1; 7 nucleotides agree with TRBD2. Trimming took 3 bases from V and 2 from J; bases not matched to a gene: 10. CDR1 and CDR2 from the germline V gene are MNHEY and SMNVEV (reference sequence). The CDR3 is 17 amino acids. The CDR3 nucleotides are TGTGCCAGCAGTTTTGAGCCCCGGGGAGGGCCCTACAATGAGCAGTTCTTC. It encodes CASSFEPRGGPYNEQFF.

The V call is TRBV5-1, the J call TRBJ1-6; weak D call: TRBD1 (6 bases). The CDR3 covers 15 residues. The V and J ends lost 0 bases and 9 bases respectively, with 13 bases between them. Germline V gene data show CDR1 as SGHRS and CDR2 as YFSETQ. The CDR3 region is CASSLAGTGSSPLHF. In DNA, the CDR3 is TGCGCCAGCAGCTTGGCCGGAACAGGGTCTTCACCCCTCCACTTT. The full variable domain, its missing parts supplied by reference TRBV5-1 and TRBJ1-6, is KAGVTQTPRYLIKTRGQQVTLSCSPISGHRSVSWYQQTPGQGLQFLFEYFSETQRNKGNFPGRFSGRQFSNSRSEMNVSTLELGDSALYLCASSLAGTGSSPLHFGNGTRLTVT.

The CDR3 region has the DNA TGTGCCAGCAGGTCGATAGGGGGGGTTGGCGAAAAACTGTTTTTT. It translates to CASRSIGGVGEKLFF. J is TRBJ1-4 and V is TRBV6-5, with TRBD1 as a possible D gene (6 bases). The CDR3 is 15 amino acids. Between the trimmed V and J ends, which lost 6 bases and 8 bases, there was a span of 19 bases. Per the germline V gene, CDR1 is MNHEY and CDR2 is SVGAGI.

This clone showed up just a few times. The rearrangement links TRBV7-2 to TRBJ2-4; D perhaps matches TRBD1 (6 bases). Deletions cut 3 bases from V and 7 bases from J, with 7 bases between. Germline V gives CDR1 SGHTA, CDR2 FQGNSA. The CDR3 runs to 12 residues. The CDR3 DNA is TGTGCCAGCAGCTTCGACAGGAACATTCAGTACTTC. Translating gives CASSFDRNIQYF.

This sequence joins TRBV2 and TRBJ2-7; weak D call: TRBD1 (5 bases). The CDR3 contains 15 residues. Trimming cost V 1 base and J 0 bases, with 10 bases left between them. Germline V gene data show CDR1 as SNHLY and CDR2 as FYNNEI. CDR3 coding DNA: TGTGCCAGCAGTGAAGACAGGTTGAGCTCCTACGAGCAGTACGTC. Protein product: CASSEDRLSSYEQYV.

V and J are TRBV7-9 and TRBJ1-2; D may be TRBD1 (6 bases). Germline V gene lookup returns CDR1 SEHNR and CDR2 FQNEAQ (reference sequence). Trimming removed 0 bases from V and 0 bases from J, with 11 bases in between. The CDR3 has 16 amino acids. The CDR3 protein is CASSLAFQGPNYGYTF. The CDR3 nucleotides read TGTGCCAGCAGCTTAGCCTTTCAGGGGCCTAACTATGGCTACACCTTC.

The chain is built from TRBV6-5 and TRBJ2-2; D is possibly TRBD2 (6 bases). V was cut by 7 bases and J by 7 bases, with 13 bases left in between. CDR3 length: 13 residues. Germline V lookup: CDR1 MNHEY, CDR2 SVGAGI. In DNA form, the CDR3 reads TGTGCCAGCACTAACGGGGGAGGCGGGGAGCTGTTTTTT. This encodes CASTNGGGGELFF.

The chain combines TRBV24-1 with TRBJ2-1, with 10 bases lining up with TRBD2. Losses at the gene ends were 5 bases for V and 4 bases for J; bases not matched to a gene: 4. The CDR3 is 15 amino acids. Looked up from germline, CDR1 is KGHDR and CDR2 is SFDVKD. The CDR3: CATSALLAGYNEQFF. The CDR3, as DNA: TGTGCCACCAGTGCATTACTAGCGGGGTACAATGAGCAGTTCTTC.

The gene calls are TRBV7-8 and TRBJ2-4, with TRBD2 matching 7 bases. The J segment lost 3 bases and the V segment lost 5 bases, leaving 16 bases of the junction unmatched. Germline V gene data show CDR1 as SGHVS and CDR2 as FQNEAQ. This CDR3 contains 18 residues. The CDR3 nucleotides read TGTGCCAGCAGCGCAGAGGGGATGTTGAGCGGGGACAAAAACATTCAGTACTTC. It yields the protein CASSAEGMLSGDKNIQYF.

The genes are TRBV10-3 and TRBJ2-3, with a weak D call TRBD1 (5 bases). The V gene's germline CDR1 is ENHRY and CDR2 SYGVKD. The CDR3 runs to 13 residues. V gave up 7 bases and J gave up 0 bases, with 8 bases separating them. The CDR3 protein is CAITQASTDTQYF. The CDR3 region has the DNA TGTGCCATCACACAGGCTAGCACAGATACGCAGTATTTT.

The chain recombines TRBV9 with TRBJ2-3; tentatively, D is TRBD2 (7 bases). The CDR3 is 15 amino acids. Germline CDR1 SGDLS, CDR2 YYNGEE. V was pared by 0 bases and J by 3 bases, with 11 bases between. CDR3 DNA: TGTGCCAGCAGCGTAGTGGGGGGGCGAACAGATACGCAGTATTTT. The encoded protein is CASSVVGGRTDTQYF.

The rearrangement links TRBV5-1 to TRBJ2-1, with 9 bases matching TRBD1. The germline gives CDR1 SGHRS, CDR2 YFSETQ. CDR3 length: 15 residues. V gave up 0 bases and J gave up 7 bases; unmatched junction bases: 5. CDR3 residues: CASSLEQGALNEQFF. The CDR3 nucleotides are TGCGCCAGCAGCTTGGAACAGGGGGCCTTGAATGAGCAGTTCTTC.

The chain is built from TRBV7-2 and TRBJ2-7, with 12 bases matching TRBD2. Germline V gene lookup returns CDR1 SGHTA and CDR2 FQGNSA. The CDR3 runs 16 residues. The junction had 12 bases not matched to a gene; V was cut back by 5 bases and J by 7 bases. CDR3 nucleotides: TGTGCCAGCAGCGAAAAAAGACTAGCGGGGGCGGGTGAGCAGTACTTC. It yields the protein CASSEKRLAGAGEQYF.

The CDR3 nucleotides are TGTGCCAGCAGTGCGCAGACAGGGTCCCTCTACAATGAGCAGTTCTTC. Amino acid sequence: CASSAQTGSLYNEQFF. This chain links TRBV6-1 with TRBJ2-1; the match to TRBD1 covers 7 bases. This CDR3 is built from 16 residues. Germline CDR1 MNHNS, CDR2 SASEGT. J gave up 3 bases and V 4 bases, and 9 bases lay outside the gene matches.

The V gene is TRBV4-1, the J gene TRBJ2-3, with no clear D. CDR3 length: 13 residues. The germline CDR1 and CDR2 sequences are MGHRA and YSYEKL. With 5 bases removed from V and 2 bases from J, the gap between germline ends came to 8 bases. CDR3 sequence (DNA): TGCGCCAGCAGCTTCGGTACCACAGATACGCAGTATTTT. The encoded protein is CASSFGTTDTQYF.

V usage is TRBV9 and J usage is TRBJ2-1, with 9 positions matching TRBD2. Germline-derived CDR1 and CDR2 are SGDLS and YYNGEE. The CDR3 loop spans 14 amino acids. Trimming took 4 bases from V and 7 from J; bases not matched to a gene: 6. CDR3: CASSYRLAENEQFF. Here the CDR3 DNA reads TGTGCCAGCAGCTATAGACTAGCGGAGAATGAGCAGTTCTTC.

The genes are TRBV19 and TRBJ1-2; 10 positions agree with TRBD1. This CDR3 has 14 residues. The J segment lost 8 bases and the V segment lost 6 bases, leaving 9 bases of the junction unmatched. CDR1 is LNHDA, CDR2 SQIVND, per germline (reference sequence). CDR3 protein: CASRKGQGEWGYTF. In DNA form, the CDR3 reads TGTGCCAGTAGAAAAGGACAGGGGGAGTGGGGCTACACCTTC. The whole variable domain, filled in from reference TRBV19 and TRBJ1-2, reads DGGITQSPKYLFRKEGQNVTLSCEQNLNHDAMYWYRQDPGQGLRLIYYSQIVNDFQKGDIAEGYSVSREKKESFPLTVTSAQKNPTAFYLCASRKGQGEWGYTFGSGTRLTVV.